These T cell receptor beta chains were read from a single sample in a study of blood T cells in healthy people across ages. TCRdb passed the 5' RACE reads through MiXCR, listing each CDR3 protein once. The sample consists of about 600,000 distinct CDR3 sequences, around half of them appearing once. Sequences were obtained from blood. The receptors come from an elderly man in good health. Both conserved end residues are trimmed from each CDR3. Each record gives: J gene, clone size, V gene, CDR3 protein. Only part of the rows carry a size: once, few, many, or a class if the clone is expanded.

TRBJ2-3,few,TRBV11-2,ASSSGQVWDTQY
TRBJ1-3,-,TRBV6-6,ASSRPTGPLSGNTIY
TRBJ2-5,few,TRBV7-3,ASSPSRGYQETQY
TRBJ1-2,-,TRBV3-1,AIIPYRERWGYT
-,-,TRBV20-1,SARDPYGYEQY
TRBJ2-3,-,TRBV7-8,ASSSRQGTDTQY
TRBJ2-1,-,TRBV19,ASSPRTSGNNEQF
TRBJ1-1,-,TRBV14,ASGTQPGTEAF
TRBJ1-5,few,TRBV30,AWTQGSNQPQH
TRBJ2-1,-,TRBV10-3,AISSDRSSYNEQF
TRBJ2-1,few,TRBV15,ATSKPVDRRDEQF
TRBJ1-5,-,TRBV7-9,ASSLVGLGNQPQH
TRBJ2-1,-,TRBV4-2,ASTPQAGSSYNEQF
TRBJ2-7,-,TRBV3-1,ASSKGLGMRTTQY
TRBJ2-3,few,TRBV18,ASSPPSDTQY
TRBJ1-5,-,TRBV7-9,ASSSTTGGADQPQH
TRBJ1-1,-,TRBV6-6,ASSGQGYTDAF
TRBJ1-1,-,TRBV29-1,SVRENTEAF
TRBJ1-2,-,TRBV7-2,ASTVGEGDGYT
TRBJ2-4,few,TRBV6-6,ASRLEGLAKNIQY
TRBJ2-5,-,TRBV11-2,ASSPSGGWETQY
TRBJ2-7,few,TRBV7-2,ASSLGLQGGYEQY
TRBJ2-1,-,TRBV12-3/TRBV12-4,ASSVWLNEQF
TRBJ2-7,-,TRBV6-6,ASSYFRSEQY
TRBJ2-5,-,TRBV29-1,SVGSVQETQY
TRBJ1-1,-,TRBV18,ASSPSRGSHMNTEAF
TRBJ2-5,-,TRBV12-3/TRBV12-4,ASSLNLGRDVGETQY
TRBJ1-1,-,TRBV29-1,SVEANTEAF
TRBJ1-5,-,TRBV28,ASSPIDWAMADSNQPQH
TRBJ2-5,few,TRBV7-9,ASSLETPVETQY
TRBJ2-3,-,TRBV29-1,SVGQGTDTQY
TRBJ1-1,-,TRBV27,ASRRELNTEAF
TRBJ1-5,few,TRBV20-1,SASLGGRDQPQH
TRBJ2-5,-,TRBV29-1,SVDPTRRETQY
TRBJ2-2,-,TRBV7-3,ASSLSGRGSRRAGELF